Below, 6 T cell receptor beta chains from the same sample are listed, as sequenced in a study of CXCR3-negative and CXCR3-positive naive CD8 T cells. In preparing the TRB cDNA libraries, 5' RACE with UMI labels was used. With the 5' RACE reads reprocessed, TCRdb shows one record per CDR3 protein and no DNA. This listing includes around 96,000 distinct CDR3 sequences. Sequencing used naive CXCR3- CD8+ T cells from blood. The subset: CD45RO-CCR7+CD27+CD95- naive CD8+ T cells lacking CXCR3 (TNR3-). The receptors here all came from a human donor in good health. Some clones in this sample may be carry-over from other donors' samples.

The rearrangement uses TRBV14 and TRBJ2-1; TCRdb's D gene call, TRBD2, goes unchecked for lack of DNA. The CDR3 has 19 residues. Germline V gene lookup returns CDR1 SGHDN and CDR2 FVKESK. The CDR3 loop reads CASSPSGLAGGPGDNEQFF.

This chain joins TRBV28 and TRBJ2-5. Germline-derived CDR1 and CDR2 are MDHEN and SYDVKM. The CDR3 has 12 residues. CDR3 in amino acids: CASNEREGTQYF.

The chain is built from TRBV2 and TRBJ2-4. This CDR3 comprises 12 residues. Germline lookup yields CDR1 SNHLY and CDR2 FYNNEI. The CDR3 sequence is CASSDSSDIQYF.

This rearrangement joins TRBV21-1 to TRBJ1-1; without DNA, the TCRdb call of TRBD1 cannot be checked. TRBV21-1 has pseudogene status. CDR3 size: 15 residues. The CDR3 is CASSRRQGARTETFF.

CDR3 region: CASSLPRQVQETQYF. The V call is TRBV7-9, the J call TRBJ2-5. In germline, CDR1 is SEHNR, CDR2 FQNEAQ (reference sequence). The CDR3 contains 15 residues. Based on the CDR3 plus reference TRBV7-9 and TRBJ2-5, the full variable domain is DTGVSQNPRHKITKRGQNVTFRCDPISEHNRLYWYRQTLGQGPEFLTYFQNEAQLEKSRLLSDRFSAERPKGSFSTLEIQRTEQGDSAMYLCASSLPRQVQETQYFGPGTRLLVL.

CDR3 sequence reads: CVSSLRLTQEQFF. The chain combines TRBV11-3 with TRBJ2-1. The CDR3 loop spans 13 amino acids. The germline CDR1 and CDR2 sequences are SGHNT and YENEEA.